This T cell receptor (beta chain) derives from a study of cytomegalovirus exposure and HLA in healthy donors. Study outcomes and limitations: CMV antigen specificity was confirmed in vitro for three CMV-associated chains. Within the roughly 120 validation repertoires, first-cohort TCR clusters tended to co-occur, according to a later analysis. For cytomegalovirus status, the classifier reportedly gave diagnoses with high specificity and sensitivity. The study designated 150 to 200 TCR beta chains cytomegalovirus-associated.

Germline V CDR1 and CDR2: MNHNY, SVGAGI (reference sequence). V was trimmed by 11 bases and J by 3 bases, leaving 19 bases between them. CDR3 size: 14 residues. Clones were sequenced by immunoSEQ multiplex PCR, and TCRdb holds only the in-frame ones, with some missing. The sample includes about 71,000 clones, around 95% of them seen just once. Note on this clone: Its antigen remains unidentified.

This sequence was found in a man aged 18 to 35 in good health and CMV-seropositive. The sequencing sample was made of PBMCs. The chain combines TRBV6-6 with TRBJ2-5; the D gene is possibly TRBD2 (7 bases). Written as DNA, the CDR3 is TGTGCCCTGCACAAGCGGGACACAGAAGAGACCCAGTACTTC. Residues: CALHKRDTEETQYF.